These 8 T cell receptor beta chains were all obtained from the same sample, sequenced in a study of monozygotic twins with inflammatory bowel disease. TCRdb re-called the 5' RACE reads; every CDR3 protein appears as one record, without DNA. The table lists about 160,000 distinct CDR3 sequences, with 2% to 3% in the top ten. Material: blood. The receptor source for this set is a human donor with ulcerative colitis or Crohn's disease, or a healthy co-twin of an affected twin (not recorded which).

The V call is TRBV20-1, the J call TRBJ2-1; TCRdb names TRBD2, which stays unverified in the absence of DNA. Per the germline V gene, CDR1 is DFQATT and CDR2 is SNEGSKA (reference sequence). The CDR3 loop spans 14 amino acids. CDR3 amino acids: CSARVGTESNEQFF.

The chain joins TRBV24-1 to TRBJ2-7; TCRdb picks TRBD1, but there is no DNA to check that call. This CDR3 contains 15 residues. Per germline, CDR1 KGHDR and CDR2 SFDVKD. This CDR3 is CATSDWESGQYEQYF.

CDR3 region: CATRTGPTGELFF. The V and J genes are TRBV5-1 and TRBJ2-2; the TCRdb call, TRBD1, lacks DNA for checking. The CDR3 spans 13 residues. Germline CDR1 and CDR2: SGHRS and YFSETQ. The complete variable domain, with remaining parts taken from reference TRBV5-1 and TRBJ2-2, reads KAGVTQTPRYLIKTRGQQVTLSCSPISGHRSVSWYQQTPGQGLQFLFEYFSETQRNKGNFPGRFSGRQFSNSRSEMNVSTLELGDSALYLCATRTGPTGELFFGEGSRLTVL.

The chain recombines TRBV7-9 with TRBJ1-5. CDR3 size: 14 residues. The germline V gene has CDR1 SEHNR and CDR2 FQNEAQ (reference sequence). CDR3 residues: CASSSGGNNQPQHF. Filled out from reference TRBV7-9 and TRBJ1-5, the complete variable domain reads DTGVSQNPRHKITKRGQNVTFRCDPISEHNRLYWYRQTLGQGPEFLTYFQNEAQLEKSRLLSDRFSAERPKGSFSTLEIQRTEQGDSAMYLCASSSGGNNQPQHFGDGTRLSIL.

The chain uses TRBV7-6 and TRBJ2-2; TCRdb lists TRBD1, though no DNA is available to test this call. This CDR3 is built from 13 residues. In germline, CDR1 is SGHVS, CDR2 FNYEAQ. The chain's CDR3 is CASSPGQGGELFF.

V and J are TRBV12-3 or TRBV12-4 and TRBJ1-2; TCRdb calls TRBD1, which cannot be checked without DNA. This CDR3 comprises 12 residues. This CDR3 is CASRARGRGYTF.

J is TRBJ2-7 and V is TRBV7-2; the TCRdb call, TRBD2, lacks DNA for checking. CDR1 is SGHTA and CDR2 is FQGNSA in the germline V gene. This CDR3 contains 15 residues. The CDR3 is CASSLPQWGSYEQYF.

V gene TRBV11-2 combines with J gene TRBJ2-1; TCRdb reports TRBD2, a call that lacks DNA to check it against. The CDR3 covers 15 residues. Looked up from germline, CDR1 is SGHAT and CDR2 is FQNNGV. The CDR3 loop is CASSLERRGLGEQFF.